This T cell receptor (beta chain) was identified during a study of T cells in women clearing cervical HPV infection. Deletions cut 2 bases from V and 2 bases from J, with 6 bases between. The CDR3 covers 13 residues. Germline values: CDR1 LNHDA, CDR2 SQIVND (reference sequence). Clones were read by immunoSEQ multiplex PCR, and TCRdb kept only the in-frame ones, dropping some. This listing includes more than 30,000 clones. Whole-study findings and limits: Controls had more TRBV6-7 (0.16%) than cases (approximately 0.11%). CIN3+ cases had significantly higher TCR repertoire richness than controls, but evenness did not differ.

With regard to this clone: The antigen remains unidentified. Sequencing ends 3 residues short of the CDR3 end; the germline J gene provides the rest.

All participants had a single incident cervical HPV16 infection, and prevalent HPV16 infections were excluded. This TCR derives from a woman between 18 and 70 years old with a cervical HPV16 infection that either progressed to CIN3+ or cleared (not recorded which). Input material: blood buffy coat. This chain connects TRBV19 to TRBJ1-2; tentatively, D is TRBD1 (5 bases). CDR3 protein: CASSIQGNYGYTF. CDR3 bases read: TGTGCCAGTAGTATACAGGGAAACTATGGC.